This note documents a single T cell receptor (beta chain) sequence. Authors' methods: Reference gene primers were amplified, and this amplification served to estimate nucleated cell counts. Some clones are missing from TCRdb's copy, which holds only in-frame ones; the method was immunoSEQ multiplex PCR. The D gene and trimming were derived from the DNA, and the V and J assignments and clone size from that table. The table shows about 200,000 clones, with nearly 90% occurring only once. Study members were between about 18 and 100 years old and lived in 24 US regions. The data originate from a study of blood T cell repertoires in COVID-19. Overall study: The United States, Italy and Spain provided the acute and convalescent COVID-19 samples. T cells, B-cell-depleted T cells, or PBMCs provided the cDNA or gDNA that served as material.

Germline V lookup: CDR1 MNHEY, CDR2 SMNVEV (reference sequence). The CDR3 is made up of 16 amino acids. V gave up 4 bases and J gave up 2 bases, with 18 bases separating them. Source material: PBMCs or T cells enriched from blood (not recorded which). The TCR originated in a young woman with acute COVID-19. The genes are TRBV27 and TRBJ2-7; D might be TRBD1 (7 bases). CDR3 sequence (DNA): TGTGCCAGCAGTTCCTTTTCAGGGGGGTTAGCCTACGAGCAGTACTTC. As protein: CASSSFSGGLAYEQYF.